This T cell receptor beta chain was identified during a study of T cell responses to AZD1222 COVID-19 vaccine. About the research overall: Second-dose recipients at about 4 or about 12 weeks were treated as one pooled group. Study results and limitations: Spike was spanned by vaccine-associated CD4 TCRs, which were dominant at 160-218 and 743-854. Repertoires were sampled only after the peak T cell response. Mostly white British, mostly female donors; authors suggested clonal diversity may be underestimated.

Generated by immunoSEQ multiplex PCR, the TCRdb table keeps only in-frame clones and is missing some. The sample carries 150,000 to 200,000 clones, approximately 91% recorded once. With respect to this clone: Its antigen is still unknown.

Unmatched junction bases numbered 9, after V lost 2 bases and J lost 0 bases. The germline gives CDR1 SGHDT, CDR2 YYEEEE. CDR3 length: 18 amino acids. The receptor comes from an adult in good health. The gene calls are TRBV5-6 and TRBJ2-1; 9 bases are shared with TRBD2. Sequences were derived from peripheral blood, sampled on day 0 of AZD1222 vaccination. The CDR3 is CASSLKLAGWRSYNEQFF. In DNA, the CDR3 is TGTGCCAGCAGCTTAAAACTAGCGGGTTGGCGCTCCTACAATGAGCAGTTCTTC.